The 9 T cell receptor beta chains listed next were all sequenced from one sample in a study of identical twins. TCRdb passed the 5' RACE reads through MiXCR, listing each CDR3 protein once. The data show roughly 1,500,000 distinct CDR3 sequences, about 32% seen once. The source material was cord blood. These receptors all come from a newborn girl in good health.

The chain carries TRBV4-1 and TRBJ1-4; weak D call: TRBD1 (6 bases). The CDR3 contains 14 residues. Germline V gene sequence: CDR1 MGHRA, CDR2 YSYEKL. Trimming pared 7 bases from V and 0 bases from J, leaving 9 bases between. CDR3 sequence reads: CASKGDATNEKLFF. As DNA, the CDR3 is TGCGCCAGCAAGGGGGATGCAACTAATGAAAAACTGTTTTTT.

This clonotype was seen a few times. The chain links TRBV14 to TRBJ2-7; 8 nucleotides align to TRBD2. This CDR3 region has 15 residues. V lost 0 bases and J lost 1; bases outside the gene matches: 2. Germline-derived CDR1 and CDR2 are SGHDN and FVKESK. The CDR3 sequence is CASSQESGGSYEQYF. CDR3 sequence (DNA): TGTGCCAGCAGCCAAGAAAGCGGGGGTTCCTACGAGCAGTACTTC.

The chain joins TRBV4-2 to TRBJ2-3, with TRBD2 identical over 10 bases. Germline values: CDR1 LGHNA, CDR2 YNFKEQ. The CDR3 is 16 residues long. The ends lost 3 bases at V and 4 bases at J; junction bases unmatched: 7. In DNA form, the CDR3 reads TGTGCCAGCAGCCACCATCTAGCGGGAGAGCCAGATACGCAGTATTTT. As protein: CASSHHLAGEPDTQYF.

The rearrangement uses TRBV11-2 and TRBJ1-1; D gene uncertain. CDR3 length: 14 amino acids. Trimming shortened V by 5 bases and J by 1 base, and 11 bases separated the two germline ends. The germline V gene has CDR1 SGHAT and CDR2 FQNNGV. The CDR3 sequence: CASSLNPTNTEAFF. CDR3 sequence (DNA): TGTGCCAGCAGCCTCAACCCGACGAACACTGAAGCTTTCTTT.

V is TRBV7-2 and J is TRBJ2-1; D is unresolved. Between the trimmed V and J ends, which lost 1 base and 5 bases, there was a span of 12 bases. Germline V gene lookup returns CDR1 SGHTA and CDR2 FQGNSA. CDR3 length: 15 residues. CDR3 sequence: CASSLGSGPNNEQFF. CDR3 nucleotide sequence: TGTGCCAGCAGCTTAGGTTCAGGACCTAACAATGAGCAGTTCTTC. Supplemented by reference TRBV7-2 and TRBJ2-1, the full variable domain reads GAGVSQSPSNKVTEKGKDVELRCDPISGHTALYWYRQSLGQGLEFLIYFQGNSAPDKSGLPSDRFSAERTGGSVSTLTIQRTQQEDSAVYLCASSLGSGPNNEQFFGPGTRLTVL.

This clonotype has just one count. The rearrangement joins TRBV13 to TRBJ1-4; TRBD1 matches 8 bases. Trimming removed 5 bases from V and 5 bases from J; junction bases left unmatched: 10. The CDR3 length is 16 residues. Germline loops: CDR1 PRHDT, CDR2 FYEKMQ (reference sequence). The CDR3 sequence is CASSPWTGLSNEKLFF. The CDR3 nucleotides read TGTGCCAGCAGCCCTTGGACAGGGCTCTCAAATGAAAAACTGTTTTTT.

This clonotype has a handful of counts. The chain has TRBV7-2 and TRBJ2-1, with 10 bases that match TRBD2. V lost 1 base, J lost 9 bases, and 6 bases stayed unmatched. Germline V gene data show CDR1 as SGHTA and CDR2 as FQGNSA. The CDR3 extends over 15 amino acids. CDR3 nucleotide sequence: TGTGCCAGCAGCTTAGAACTAGCGGGGAATGGTGAGCAGTTCTTC. Its translation is CASSLELAGNGEQFF.

V usage is TRBV21-1 and J usage is TRBJ2-1. TRBV21-1 is noted as a pseudogene. This CDR3 has 16 residues. CDR3: CASSKGGYSSNNEQFF. Written as DNA, the CDR3 is TGTGCCAGCAGCAAAGGTGGGTATTCGAGCAACAATGAGCAGTTCTTC.

CDR3 region: CSARSGRGRETQYF. CDR3 sequence (DNA): TGCAGTGCTAGAAGCGGCAGGGGGCGAGAGACCCAGTACTTC. The chain has TRBV20-1 and TRBJ2-5; the match to TRBD1 covers 8 bases. CDR1 and CDR2 (germline): DFQATT, SNEGSKA (reference sequence). The CDR3 is 14 residues long. V was pared by 2 bases and J by 4 bases, with 6 bases of the junction left unmatched.